This is a list of T cell receptor beta chains from one sample in a study of shared clonotypes between healthy human individuals. Profiled with immunoSEQ multiplex PCR; TCRdb holds only in-frame clones, not every one. The repertoire holds approximately 1.5 million clones, with approximately 98.5% as singletons. The sequencing input was naive CD4+ T cells sorted from blood. These receptors originate from a man aged 25-45 years in good health. CDR3s include the opening cysteine and the closing phenylalanine or tryptophan. The order of the fields is J gene, V gene, clone size, D gene, CDR3 protein, CDR3 DNA. A D gene is named only where the DNA matches it firmly. Size tells how often a clone was seen (once, few, many) or the class of an expanded clone, and some rows leave it out.

>TRBJ1-4|TRBV15|-|-
CATSRVGGQGGEKLFF
TGTGCCACCAGCAGGGTCGGAGGTCAGGGAGGTGAAAAACTGTTTTTT
>TRBJ2-7|TRBV19|-|-
CASSIGFSSYEQYF
TGTGCCAGTAGTATAGGATTTTCTTCCTACGAGCAGTACTTC
>TRBJ1-1|TRBV6-6|once|TRBD1
CASSYSQGGTFF
TGTGCCAGCAGTTACTCGCAGGGGGGGACTTTCTTT
>TRBJ2-4|TRBV7-2|-|-
CASSLAGSGASNIQYF
TGTGCCAGCAGCTTAGCGGGCTCGGGGGCCTCAAACATTCAGTACTTC
>TRBJ2-7|TRBV4-2|-|TRBD2
CASSPRLAGAEQYF
TGTGCCAGCAGCCCCCGGCTAGCGGGAGCTGAGCAGTACTTC
>TRBJ2-3|TRBV29-1|-|-
CSVRSGGDTQYF
TGCAGCGTTCGATCCGGGGGCGATACGCAGTATTTT
>TRBJ2-7|TRBV28|-|-
CASSLTSGTYEQYF
TGTGCCAGCAGTCTAACCTCCGGGACCTACGAGCAGTACTTC
>TRBJ1-2|TRBV29-1|-|TRBD1
CSGFGPRGQGTAPGYTF
TGCAGCGGATTTGGGCCCCGGGGACAGGGGACGGCCCCGGGATACACCTTC
>TRBJ1-4|TRBV6-1|-|TRBD1
CASSVRGQGAPSSNEKLFF
TGTGCCAGCAGTGTCCGGGGACAGGGGGCACCTTCTTCCAATGAAAAACTGTTTTTT
>TRBJ2-7|TRBV21-1|-|-
CARRTGVCYEQYF
TGTGCCCGGCGGACGGGAGTTTGCTACGAGCAGTACTTC
>TRBJ2-2|TRBV11-3|-|-
CASSPGRYTGELFF
TGTGCCAGCAGCCCGGGACGATACACCGGGGAGCTGTTTTTT
>TRBJ2-7|TRBV7-2|once|-
CASSLIGPHEQYF
TGTGCCAGCAGCTTAATAGGGCCCCACGAGCAGTACTTC
>TRBJ2-6|TRBV11-1|-|-
CASSSSSGANVLTF
TGTGCCAGCAGTTCAAGCTCTGGGGCCAACGTCCTGACTTTC
>TRBJ2-3|TRBV11-2|-|-
CASSLGPYSTDTQYF
TGTGCCAGCAGCCTAGGGCCATATTCCACAGATACGCAGTATTTT
>TRBJ2-7|TRBV27|-|-
CASSFGAGAFPPGNEQYF
TGTGCCAGCAGTTTTGGGGCAGGGGCTTTCCCCCCTGGGAACGAGCAGTACTTC
>TRBJ1-4|TRBV18|-|-
CASSPSTAHEKLFF
TGTGCCAGCTCACCTTCAACAGCCCATGAAAAACTGTTTTTT
>TRBJ2-1|TRBV4-2|-|-
CASSRKLGDGGNEQFF
TGTGCCAGCAGCCGAAAATTGGGAGACGGGGGCAATGAGCAGTTCTTC
>TRBJ2-5|TRBV5-5|-|TRBD2
CASSYTGTSGRFVETQYF
TGTGCCAGCAGCTATACCGGGACTAGCGGGAGGTTTGTGGAGACCCAGTACTTC
>TRBJ2-7|TRBV6-5|-|-
CASSRGAPPSYEQYF
TGTGCCAGCAGCCGGGGGGCTCCGCCCTCCTACGAGCAGTACTTC
>TRBJ2-7|TRBV5-4|-|TRBD2
CASSPRRENYEQYF
TGTGCCAGCAGCCCGAGGCGGGAGAACTACGAGCAGTACTTC
>TRBJ2-3|TRBV18|-|TRBD2
CASSPQRETIDTQYF
TGTGCCAGCTCACCCCAGCGGGAGACGATAGATACGCAGTATTTT
>TRBJ2-2|TRBV10-3|-|-
CAIRVGTGELFF
TGTGCCATCAGGGTAGGAACCGGGGAGCTGTTTTTT
>TRBJ2-1|TRBV9|-|TRBD2
CASSALAGTYNEQFF
TGTGCCAGCAGCGCACTAGCGGGGACATACAATGAGCAGTTCTTC
>TRBJ2-5|TRBV7-9|-|-
CASSLGDWEQETQYF
TGTGCCAGCAGCTTAGGGGACTGGGAACAAGAGACCCAGTACTTC
>TRBJ2-5|TRBV7-2|-|TRBD1
CASSLARTGGVQTQYF
TGTGCCAGCAGCTTAGCGAGGACAGGGGGCGTTCAGACCCAGTACTTC
>TRBJ2-5|TRBV19|-|TRBD1
CASSIGQGGETQYF
TGTGCCAGTAGTATTGGACAGGGCGGGGAGACCCAGTACTTC
>TRBJ2-7|TRBV7-2|-|TRBD2
CASSYRLAVGEQYF
TGTGCCAGCAGCTACCGACTAGCGGTGGGGGAGCAGTACTTC
>TRBJ2-3|TRBV2|-|TRBD2
CASSEGLASGTQYF
TGTGCCAGCAGTGAAGGACTAGCATCGGGTACGCAGTATTTT
>TRBJ2-1|TRBV30|-|TRBD2
CAWSVLLGTSGRFGEQFF
TGTGCCTGGAGTGTACTTTTAGGGACTAGCGGGAGATTCGGGGAGCAGTTCTTC
>TRBJ2-1|TRBV6-1|-|-
CASRENRGSYEQFF
TGTGCCAGCAGAGAAAACCGGGGGTCCTATGAGCAGTTCTTC
>TRBJ2-1|TRBV13|-|-
CASSLREQFF
TGTGCCAGCAGCTTACGAGAGCAGTTCTTC
>TRBJ2-7|TRBV7-9|-|-
CASSLESITIYEQYF
TGTGCCAGCAGCTTAGAGTCGATAACTATCTACGAGCAGTACTTC
>TRBJ1-4|TRBV6-5|-|-
CASRAGMIEKLFF
TGTGCCAGCCGGGCAGGGATGATAGAAAAACTGTTTTTT
>TRBJ1-2|TRBV11-2|-|-
CASSSRTGNPPHYGYTF
TGTGCCAGCAGCTCGCGAACCGGGAACCCACCCCACTATGGCTACACCTTC
>TRBJ2-1|TRBV15|-|-
CATSRDRPSLSYNEQFF
TGTGCCACCAGCAGAGATCGCCCGAGTCTCTCCTACAATGAGCAGTTCTTC
>TRBJ2-4|TRBV15|-|TRBD2
CATSGWTSSGGAKNIQYF
TGTGCCACCAGCGGGTGGACCTCTAGCGGAGGAGCCAAAAACATTCAGTACTTC
>TRBJ2-5|TRBV28|-|-
CASSQPGNFHALQETQYF
TGTGCCAGCAGTCAACCCGGGAACTTCCATGCCCTCCAAGAGACCCAGTACTTC
>TRBJ2-3|TRBV9|-|TRBD1
CASSLGQSLSTDTQYF
TGTGCCAGCAGCCTGGGACAGAGTCTTAGCACAGATACGCAGTATTTT
>TRBJ2-1|TRBV2|once|-
CASKFSGNEQFF
TGTGCCAGCAAGTTCTCCGGCAATGAGCAGTTCTTC
>TRBJ1-3|TRBV30|-|-
CAWSVLGVAGNTIYF
TGTGCCTGGAGTGTACTCGGGGTTGCTGGAAACACCATATATTTT
>TRBJ2-1|TRBV7-9|-|TRBD1
CASSPTGGVLNEQFF
TGTGCCAGCAGCCCAACAGGGGGCGTTTTAAATGAGCAGTTCTTC
>TRBJ1-5|TRBV28|-|-
CASSPFQGQPQHF
TGTGCCAGCAGTCCATTTCAGGGTCAGCCCCAGCATTTT
>TRBJ1-3|TRBV5-1|-|TRBD1
CASSLGPGTGEVSGNTIYF
TGCGCCAGCAGCTTGGGTCCGGGGACAGGGGAAGTCTCTGGAAACACCATATATTTT
>TRBJ1-5|TRBV10-3|once|-
CAISPTGSNQPQHF
TGTGCCATCAGTCCAACAGGGAGCAATCAGCCCCAGCATTTT
>TRBJ1-1|TRBV20-1|-|-
CSARELGWPFF
TGCAGTGCTAGAGAACTGGGTTGGCCTTTCTTT
>TRBJ2-1|TRBV2|-|TRBD2
CASSTLAGSYNEQFF
TGTGCCAGCAGCACCCTAGCGGGTTCCTACAATGAGCAGTTCTTC
>TRBJ1-1|TRBV21-1|-|-
CASIRHLTEAFF
TGTGCCAGCATCCGTCATCTCACTGAAGCTTTCTTT
>TRBJ2-2|TRBV7-7|-|-
CASSRRVDTGELFF
TGTGCCAGCAGCCGCCGGGTCGACACCGGGGAGCTGTTTTTT
>TRBJ1-2|TRBV5-4|-|-
CASSRDSNYGYTF
TGTGCCAGCAGCCGGGACTCAAACTATGGCTACACCTTC
>TRBJ2-3|TRBV7-8|-|TRBD2
CASSPHSGRAYTQYF
TGTGCCAGCAGCCCGCACAGCGGGAGAGCATATACGCAGTATTTT
>TRBJ2-2|TRBV10-3|-|-
CAISESNGGPPEELFF
TGTGCCATCAGTGAGTCGAATGGGGGCCCACCGGAGGAGCTGTTTTTT
>TRBJ2-3|TRBV30|-|-
CAWSAYFRPSTDTQYF
TGTGCCTGGAGTGCGTATTTCAGGCCTAGCACAGATACGCAGTATTTT
>TRBJ2-5|TRBV15|-|-
CATSRDTTGSETQYF
TGTGCCACCAGCAGAGATACTACAGGGTCAGAGACCCAGTACTTC
>TRBJ2-1|TRBV9|-|-
CASSVGDGLYNEQFF
TGTGCCAGCAGCGTAGGCGACGGGCTTTACAATGAGCAGTTCTTC
>TRBJ2-1|TRBV5-5|-|-
CASSLILAPRGEQFF
TGTGCCAGCAGCTTAATACTAGCCCCTAGGGGTGAGCAGTTCTTC